This entry lists 22 T cell receptor beta chains sequenced from one sample in a study of CD4 T cells in relation to SARS-CoV-2 and coronaviruses. TCRdb's copy holds only in-frame clones and misses some; the assay was immunoSEQ multiplex PCR. The repertoire includes fewer than 20,000 clones, around 67% of them detected once, and under 25% sits in the top ten. These receptors have no identified antigens. Before the COVID-19 pandemic, during about 2010-2018, CD4+ T cells were taken from unexposed donors. CD4+ T cells were isolated from the cells after around 9 days of culture. The specimen was CD4+ T cells from PBMCs, cultured in vitro. The receptor source for this set is a human donor in good health.

The chain joins TRBV5-6 to TRBJ2-7, with D maybe TRBD2 (5 bases). The CDR3 contains 13 residues. Looked up from germline, CDR1 is SGHDT and CDR2 is YYEEEE. Trimming pared 2 bases from V and 3 bases from J, leaving 9 bases between. CDR3 region: CASSFGGFYEQYF. In DNA form, the CDR3 reads TGTGCCAGCAGCTTTGGCGGGTTCTACGAGCAGTACTTC.

The genes are TRBV7-2 and TRBJ2-7; 12 bases align to TRBD2. The germline V gene has CDR1 SGHTA and CDR2 FQGNSA. This CDR3 region has 17 residues. V was clipped by 1 base and J by 2 bases; unmatched bases: 6. CDR3 DNA sequence: TGTGCCAGCAGCTTAGGTAGTCTAGCGGGAGGGGCCTACGAGCAGTACTTC. Its protein is CASSLGSLAGGAYEQYF.

The J gene is TRBJ1-3, the V gene TRBV10-3; TRBD1 might be the D (6 bases). This CDR3 has 15 residues. CDR1 is ENHRY and CDR2 is SYGVKD in the germline V gene. V was pared by 5 bases and J by 0 bases, with 11 bases between. The DNA of the CDR3 is TGTGCCATCAGTCCGTCGGGGGCCTCTGGAAACACCATATATTTT. It codes for CAISPSGASGNTIYF.

The chain is built from TRBV7-2 and TRBJ1-2; TRBD1 is a possible D gene (6 bases). Between the trimmed V and J ends, which lost 1 base and 2 bases, there was a span of 8 bases. CDR1 is SGHTA and CDR2 is FQGNSA in the germline V gene. This CDR3 is built from 14 residues. CDR3 region: CASSLGQGNYGYTF. In DNA form, the CDR3 reads TGTGCCAGCAGCTTAGGGCAGGGGAACTATGGCTACACCTTC.

The rearrangement uses TRBV19 and TRBJ2-5, with D unclear. The CDR3 covers 13 residues. The V end lost 3 bases, the J end lost 5 bases, and 10 bases lay between the germline ends. Germline values: CDR1 LNHDA, CDR2 SQIVND (reference sequence). In DNA, the CDR3 is TGTGCCAGTAGTATGGTTCAAAGGGAGACCCAGTACTTC. Translated: CASSMVQRETQYF.

The table lists this clone with a few counts. The gene calls are TRBV6-2 or TRBV6-3 and TRBJ1-5, with a weak D call TRBD1 (5 bases). Germline CDR1 is MNHEY and CDR2 is SVGEGT. CDR3 length: 14 amino acids. V was clipped by 2 bases and J by 4 bases, with 9 bases between them. The CDR3 reads CASSYLTVNQPQHF. DNA for the CDR3: TGTGCCAGCAGTTACCTGACAGTTAATCAGCCCCAGCATTTT.

This chain uses TRBV5-1 with TRBJ2-7; no clear D. The germline V and J ends were trimmed by 0 bases and 0 bases, with 7 bases remaining between them. Germline CDR1 is SGHRS and CDR2 is YFSETQ. CDR3 length: 14 amino acids. CDR3 coding DNA: TGCGCCAGCAGCTTGGACACGGCCTCCTACGAGCAGTACTTC. Protein product: CASSLDTASYEQYF.

The chain couples TRBV19 to TRBJ1-3; D is undetermined. The V gene's germline CDR1 is LNHDA and CDR2 SQIVND (reference sequence). The V end lost 5 bases, the J end lost 0 bases, and 8 bases lay between the germline ends. The CDR3 loop spans 14 amino acids. The CDR3 loop reads CASSLSSSGNTIYF. The CDR3 DNA sequence: TGTGCCAGTAGTCTCAGTAGCTCTGGAAACACCATATATTTT.

V and J are TRBV11-3 and TRBJ2-1; D call uncertain. This CDR3 is 20 amino acids long. Germline V gives CDR1 SGHNT, CDR2 YENEEA. V lost 2 bases to trimming and J lost 7 bases, with 30 bases between them. CDR3 coding DNA: TGTGCCAGCAGCTTAAGTTATACCACCGGGCCATTGGGAAATTTGAATGAGCAGTTCTTC. Translating it yields CASSLSYTTGPLGNLNEQFF.

This clone was seen a few times. The V and J genes are TRBV9 and TRBJ1-4, with D perhaps TRBD1 (5 bases). The CDR3 runs to 15 residues. The V end lost 3 bases, the J end lost 6 bases, and 15 bases lay between the germline ends. Germline V lookup: CDR1 SGDLS, CDR2 YYNGEE. The CDR3 sequence is CASSAHSGGDEKLFF. CDR3 nucleotides: TGTGCCAGCAGCGCCCATTCGGGGGGGGATGAAAAACTGTTTTTT.

The chain recombines TRBV7-2 with TRBJ2-7, with 11 bases that match TRBD2. Germline CDR1 reads SGHTA; CDR2 reads FQGNSA. The CDR3 spans 14 residues. J lost 6 bases, V lost 1 base, and 2 bases had no gene match. DNA for the CDR3: TGTGCCAGCAGCTTAGGGGGACTAGCGGTCGAGCAGTACTTC. Translation: CASSLGGLAVEQYF.

The genes are TRBV28 and TRBJ1-2; D unresolved. Germline assignment: CDR1 MDHEN and CDR2 SYDVKM. Trimming removed 3 bases at V and 4 bases at J, with 6 bases between. The CDR3 covers 12 residues. The DNA for the CDR3 is TGTGCCAGCAGTTTCCGGATCTATGGCTACACCTTC. It yields the protein CASSFRIYGYTF.

V usage is TRBV29-1 and J usage is TRBJ1-3; D remains unclear. Trimming took off 4 bases at V and 8 bases at J, with 9 bases between the two ends. Germline V gives CDR1 SQVTM, CDR2 ANQGSEA. CDR3 length equals 11 residues. The CDR3 DNA reads TGCAGCGTTGGGGAGGCGGACACCATATATTTT. Translation gives CSVGEADTIYF.

The chain is built from TRBV19 and TRBJ2-2; D gene uncertain. V was clipped by 4 bases and J by 6 bases, with 12 bases between them. CDR3 size: 14 residues. CDR1 and CDR2 (germline): LNHDA, SQIVND (reference sequence). In nucleotides, the CDR3 is TGTGCCAGTAGTAGTAGGGTAGGATCCGGGGAGCTGTTTTTT. This sequence encodes CASSSRVGSGELFF.

The rearrangement joins TRBV2 to TRBJ1-2; D is perhaps TRBD1 (6 bases). Germline CDR1 reads SNHLY; CDR2 reads FYNNEI. The CDR3 spans 14 residues. Deletions cut 3 bases from V and 6 bases from J, with 14 bases between. CDR3 sequence reads: CASSEGRGRDGYTF. The CDR3 nucleotides read TGTGCCAGCAGTGAGGGCAGGGGCAGAGATGGCTACACCTTC.

This chain links TRBV11-2 with TRBJ1-2; D not certain. Germline V gene data show CDR1 as SGHAT and CDR2 as FQNNGV. The CDR3 is 14 residues long. V was pared by 2 bases and J by 7 bases, with 14 bases between. CDR3 protein: CASSLLRAGSGYTF. The CDR3 DNA reads as TGTGCCAGCAGCTTACTGCGCGCAGGCTCTGGCTACACCTTC.

The CDR3 reads CASSQGLAGVLNEQFF. The CDR3 nucleotides are TGCGCCAGCAGCCAAGGTCTAGCGGGAGTTTTGAATGAGCAGTTCTTC. The genes are TRBV4-3 and TRBJ2-1; TRBD2 aligns across 10 bases. Germline CDR1 and CDR2: LGHNA and YSLEER. The CDR3 extends over 16 amino acids. The V segment lost 1 base and the J segment 7 bases; nucleotides outside the gene matches: 7.

The J gene is TRBJ2-1, the V gene TRBV18, with D possibly TRBD2 on 6 matching bases. The CDR3 runs 13 residues. Germline CDR1 is KGHSH and CDR2 is LQKENI. Trimming left V 6 bases short and J 2 bases short, with 8 bases between. In DNA form, the CDR3 reads TGTGCCAGCTCTGTAGCGGCCTACAATGAGCAGTTCTTC. Amino acid sequence: CASSVAAYNEQFF.

Concerning this clone itself: At one boundary the junction diverges from the germline segment, which might be a read error. This sequence joins TRBV7-7 and TRBJ2-1; D is perhaps TRBD1 (5 bases). CDR3 length equals 15 residues. Germline V gene sequence: CDR1 SSHAT, CDR2 FNYEAQ (reference sequence). The CDR3 bases are TGTGCTAGCAGCCAGAACCTAGACAGAGGCAATGAGCAGTTCTTC. Residues: CASSQNLDRGNEQFF.

CDR3 residues: CASSLGRDQPQHF. CDR3 in DNA: TGTGCCAGCAGCTTGGGCAGGGATCAGCCCCAGCATTTT. The genes are TRBV7-2 and TRBJ1-5, with D maybe TRBD1 (5 bases). Germline assignment: CDR1 SGHTA and CDR2 FQGNSA. The CDR3 contains 13 residues. V was shortened by 3 bases and J by 5 bases, with 8 bases between the two germline ends.

This clone was detected a few times. The rearrangement joins TRBV3-1 (or the pseudogene TRBV3-2) to TRBJ1-1; TRBD1 might be the D (5 bases). CDR3 size: 14 residues. Trimming cost V 7 bases and J 2 bases, with 14 bases left between them. Germline V gene lookup returns CDR1 LGHDT and CDR2 YNNKEL (reference sequence). CDR3 in amino acids: CASTRTTDNTEAFF. The CDR3 DNA reads as TGTGCCAGCACCCGTACGACAGATAACACTGAAGCTTTCTTT.

The chain is built from TRBV4-1 and TRBJ2-3; TRBD1 matches 10 bases. The trim removed 5 bases at V and 4 bases at J, leaving 15 bases unmatched. Germline assignment: CDR1 MGHRA and CDR2 YSYEKL. The length of the CDR3 is 18 residues. This CDR3 is CASSSREVGTGAADTQYF. CDR3 nucleotides: TGCGCCAGCAGCTCCCGTGAGGTCGGGACAGGGGCCGCAGATACGCAGTATTTT.